This T cell receptor beta chain was captured by sequencing in a study of T-cell reconstitution after alpha-beta-depleted transplantation in children. As it was prepared, the TCRbeta library received unique molecular identifiers. Each CDR3 protein gets one entry after TCRdb re-called the PCR reads with MiXCR. The sample holds fewer than 700,000 distinct CDR3 sequences, 10% to 15% seen once. In the case of this clonotype: The antigen is undetermined.

Findings and limits, study-wide: T-cell counts and diversity at one year following transplant were attributed mainly to newly produced T cells. Surviving recipient T cells and intrathymic progenitors accounted for some patients' high TCRbeta diversity at day 60.

The sequences come from PBMCs, mostly from graft donor cells, collected 360 days after TCRalphabeta/CD19-depleted stem cell transplant. The sequence was obtained from a male patient aged 10 to 17 who had a stem cell transplant for acute myeloid leukemia, so the T cells may come from the graft donor.

CDR3 coding DNA: TGTGCCAGCAGTTTAATAGCGGGAGCTAGCACAGATACGCAGTATTTT. Translating gives CASSLIAGASTDTQYF. J is TRBJ2-3 and V is TRBV6-2 or TRBV6-3, with TRBD2 matching 9 bases. Germline lookup yields CDR1 MNHEY and CDR2 SVGEGT. After removal of 4 bases from V and 0 bases from J, the junction contained 5 bases not matched to a gene. This CDR3 region has 16 residues.